These 16 T cell receptor beta chains were all obtained from the same sample, sequenced in a study of T cell repertoires in cytomegalovirus infection. TCRdb re-derived calls from the reads in MiXCR, one entry per CDR3 protein. The sample includes 230,000 or so distinct CDR3 sequences, about 39% of them seen just once. These receptors lack a known antigen. The sample in question was CD8+ T cells from cultured PBMCs, obtained from culture after CMV antigen stimulation. The receptors shown here come from a human donor in good health (CMV status not recorded). Some clones in this sample may be carry-over from other donors' samples.

This clonotype was seen a handful of times. V is TRBV19 and J is TRBJ1-2; no firm D call. The V end was cut by 3 bases, the J end by 3 bases, with 11 bases between. The CDR3 sequence is 14 residues long. In germline, CDR1 is LNHDA, CDR2 SQIVND (reference sequence). The CDR3 sequence is CASSIGRGDYGYTF. Here the CDR3 DNA reads TGTGCCAGTAGTATTGGTCGGGGAGACTATGGCTACACCTTC. The variable domain in full, completed from reference TRBV19 and TRBJ1-2, reads DGGITQSPKYLFRKEGQNVTLSCEQNLNHDAMYWYRQDPGQGLRLIYYSQIVNDFQKGDIAEGYSVSREKKESFPLTVTSAQKNPTAFYLCASSIGRGDYGYTFGSGTRLTVV.

The J gene is TRBJ2-7, the V gene TRBV27; TRBD1 aligns across 10 bases. Germline CDR1 reads MNHEY; CDR2 reads SMNVEV (reference sequence). Trimming took 5 bases from V and 5 from J; bases not matched to a gene: 9. This CDR3 region has 15 residues. For the CDR3, the DNA is TGTGCCAGCAGTCTCATCAAAGGGACAGGGGACGAGCAGTACTTC. It translates to CASSLIKGTGDEQYF.

This clonotype came up a few times. The rearrangement uses TRBV7-6 and TRBJ1-3; no reliable D call. This CDR3 is 16 amino acids long. V was clipped by 1 base and J by 2 bases, with 12 bases between them. Looked up from germline, CDR1 is SGHVS and CDR2 is FNYEAQ. The CDR3 protein is CASSLEGGITGNTIYF. The CDR3 DNA reads as TGTGCCAGCAGCTTAGAAGGTGGGATTACTGGAAACACCATATATTTT.

This clonotype came up a few times. V usage is TRBV7-9 and J usage is TRBJ2-6; TRBD1 might be the D (6 bases). Trimming stripped 1 base from V and 0 bases from J, with 16 bases between. The V gene's germline CDR1 is SEHNR and CDR2 FQNEAQ (reference sequence). This CDR3 is 19 amino acids long. The CDR3 DNA reads as TGTGCCAGCAGCTTAGATTTTTCAATAGGGGGCTCTGGGGCCAACGTCCTGACTTTC. Translation gives CASSLDFSIGGSGANVLTF. Variable domain in full (rest from reference TRBV7-9 and TRBJ2-6): DTGVSQNPRHKITKRGQNVTFRCDPISEHNRLYWYRQTLGQGPEFLTYFQNEAQLEKSRLLSDRFSAERPKGSFSTLEIQRTEQGDSAMYLCASSLDFSIGGSGANVLTFGAGSRLTVL.

The V and J genes are TRBV23-1 and TRBJ2-1, with D possibly matching TRBD2 (7 bases). TRBV23-1 falls under the ORF class, with uncertain function. The CDR3 has 18 residues. V lost 2 bases and J lost 3, with 20 bases in between. The CDR3 nucleotides are TGCGCCAGCAGTCAAATGGGGGGGGCAGGGGTTGGCTACAATGAGCAGTTCTTC. Residues: CASSQMGGAGVGYNEQFF.

The chain has TRBV6-1 and TRBJ2-3; possibly TRBD1 or TRBD2 for D (5 bases each). The germline V gene encodes CDR1 MNHNS and CDR2 SASEGT. This CDR3 spans 15 amino acids. V was shortened by 3 bases and J by 6 bases, with 16 bases between the two germline ends. CDR3 protein: CASSDPGAVLDTQYF. Written as DNA, the CDR3 is TGTGCCAGCAGTGATCCCGGGGCGGTTCTGGATACGCAGTATTTT.

The chain links TRBV12-3 or TRBV12-4 to TRBJ2-7; the D is unclear. V was shortened by 5 bases and J by 3 bases, with 14 bases between the two germline ends. The CDR3 runs to 14 residues. DNA of the CDR3: TGTGCCAGCAGTCCCGCCGGACCAGACTACGAGCAGTACTTC. It encodes CASSPAGPDYEQYF.

The CDR3 is CASSNRTGMSPTLGIGNEKLFF. The DNA of the CDR3 is TGTGCCAGCAGCAACCGGACAGGGATGTCCCCAACTCTTGGAATTGGAAATGAAAAACTGTTTTTT. The chain has TRBV7-8 and TRBJ1-4, with TRBD1 matching over 8 bases. Trimming at V came to 5 bases and at J to 5 bases, leaving 28 bases not matched to a gene. Germline CDR1 reads SGHVS; CDR2 reads FQNEAQ. The CDR3 extends over 22 amino acids.

In its sample, this clonotype was seen a few times. This rearrangement joins TRBV7-2 to TRBJ2-7; 9 bases align to TRBD1. The CDR3 covers 18 residues. Trimming at V came to 1 base and at J to 4 bases, leaving 14 bases not matched to a gene. Per germline, CDR1 SGHTA and CDR2 FQGNSA. This CDR3 is CASSLEFPLGQGLYEQYF. The CDR3 coding sequence is TGTGCCAGCAGCTTAGAATTTCCCCTCGGACAGGGGTTGTACGAGCAGTACTTC.

The rearrangement uses TRBV12-3 or TRBV12-4 and TRBJ2-5; possibly TRBD1 for D (5 bases). The CDR3 totals 18 residues. Deletions cut 6 bases from V and 4 bases from J, with 27 bases between. Here the CDR3 DNA reads TGTGCCAGCAGCCGGCCCGTCACCTTTTGGACAACACCAGAGACCCAGTACTTC. Residues: CASSRPVTFWTTPETQYF.

The rearrangement links TRBV2 to TRBJ2-3; no reliable D call. The germline V gene encodes CDR1 SNHLY and CDR2 FYNNEI. V was pared by 5 bases and J by 7 bases, with 4 bases between. The CDR3 spans 10 residues. In nucleotides, the CDR3 is TGTGCCAGCAGTCGAAATACGCAGTATTTT. This gives the protein CASSRNTQYF. Complete variable domain (other parts from reference TRBV2 and TRBJ2-3): EPEVTQTPSHQVTQMGQEVILRCVPISNHLYFYWYRQILGQKVEFLVSFYNNEISEKSEIFDDQFSVERPDGSNFTLKIRSTKLEDSAMYFCASSRNTQYFGPGTRLTVL.

This clonotype was detected a few times. The rearrangement uses TRBV7-3 and TRBJ2-1, with D possibly matching TRBD2 (6 bases). Germline V gene sequence: CDR1 SGHTA, CDR2 FQGTGA. This CDR3 comprises 14 residues. V lost 6 bases and J 7 bases, leaving 16 bases between the germline ends. The CDR3 loop reads CASREGTGVNEQFF. CDR3 bases: TGTGCCAGCAGGGAGGGTACAGGTGTGAATGAGCAGTTCTTC.

The V call is TRBV6-5, the J call TRBJ2-7; D gene uncertain. Germline V gene sequence: CDR1 MNHEY, CDR2 SVGAGI. V was clipped by 3 bases and J by 0 bases, with 15 bases between them. The CDR3 extends over 16 amino acids. CDR3 sequence reads: CASSYSGSSSSYEQYF. The CDR3 DNA reads as TGTGCCAGCAGTTATAGTGGCTCCTCGAGCTCCTACGAGCAGTACTTC.

In this sample, this clonotype turned up a few times. The J gene is TRBJ1-2, the V gene TRBV4-2; tentative D call: TRBD1 (5 bases). CDR3 length: 15 residues. Germline V gene data show CDR1 as LGHNA and CDR2 as YNFKEQ. Trimming removed 4 bases from V and 12 bases from J, with 24 bases in between. The CDR3 region has the DNA TGTGCCAGCAGCCCCAGGGACGGGGTGGGAGCTGAGGACACCTTC. As protein: CASSPRDGVGAEDTF.

This clonotype was seen more than once but under ten times. The chain employs TRBV7-8 and TRBJ1-4; possible D gene TRBD1, 6 bases. CDR1 SGHVS and CDR2 FQNEAQ come from the germline V gene. The CDR3 covers 15 residues. Trimming removed 0 bases at V and 3 bases at J, with 8 bases between. CDR3: CASSLAQGPNEKLFF. CDR3 nucleotides: TGTGCCAGCAGCTTAGCGCAGGGGCCTAATGAAAAACTGTTTTTT.

V and J are TRBV27 and TRBJ2-7; no clear D gene. The germline V gene has CDR1 MNHEY and CDR2 SMNVEV (reference sequence). Trimming removed 2 bases from V and 3 bases from J, with 11 bases in between. The CDR3 is made up of 14 amino acids. CDR3 loop: CASSLRSRNYEQYF. CDR3 DNA sequence: TGTGCCAGCAGTTTAAGATCCCGAAACTACGAGCAGTACTTC.